This T cell receptor (beta chain) comes out of a study of vaccination effects on CD4 cells after COVID-19. Turning to the study itself: Sequencing in the ViraFEST assay came after antigen-specific CD4+ T cells had been expanded with viral peptide pools, which were used to stimulate PBMC.

Between days 9 and 10 of culture, CD4+ T cells were separated out. Everyone in the study got two shots of either the BNT162b2 or mRNA-1273 vaccine. With regard to this clone: As yet, its antigen is unknown.

Method: immunoSEQ multiplex PCR; TCRdb's copy keeps in-frame clones and lacks some. The sample lists about 66,000 clones, under 80% occurring once. This CDR3 region has 13 residues. V was trimmed by 1 base and J by 4 bases, leaving 7 bases between them. Germline lookup yields CDR1 LNHDA and CDR2 SQIVND (reference sequence). The chain joins TRBV19 to TRBJ1-1; no definite D call. This clonotype was sampled from a human donor who received a COVID-19 vaccine. Sequences were derived from CD4+ T cells from PBMCs cultured without peptide, sampled after COVID-19 vaccination. CDR3: CASSIGRGTEAFF. DNA for the CDR3: TGTGCCAGTAGTATAGGGCGGGGCACTGAAGCTTTCTTT.